This is a list of T cell receptor beta chains from one sample in a study of EBV T-cell therapy then PD-1 blockade in nasopharyngeal carcinoma. These TCRs' antigens remain unknown. Data came from immunoSEQ multiplex PCR; TCRdb stores just in-frame clones and leaves some out. Of 15,000 to 20,000 clones in the sample, over 80% were seen once. The specimen comprised CD8+ T cells from blood, sampled at day 0 from a patient whose treatment included autologous EBV-specific T cells and nivolumab. The receptors were sampled from a man aged 35-49 years with nasopharyngeal carcinoma. Each CDR3 is given with its conserved first and last residue. Each record gives: D gene, V gene, J gene, clone size, CDR3 protein, CDR3 DNA. The D gene is left open where the match is weak. Some rows mark clone size as missing; the rest say once, few, many or name a class of expanded clone.

NA,TRBV7-9,TRBJ2-1,NA,CASSLSASSEQFF,TGTGCCAGCAGCTTATCAGCGTCGAGTGAGCAGTTCTTC
NA,TRBV2,TRBJ2-2,NA,CASEGGANTGELFF,TGTGCCAGCGAGGGGGGGGCGAACACCGGGGAGCTGTTTTTT
NA,TRBV19,TRBJ1-5,NA,CASSPDHSNQPQHF,TGTGCCAGTAGTCCCGACCATAGCAATCAGCCCCAGCATTTT
NA,TRBV7-6,TRBJ1-1,NA,CASSLVPIRETEAFF,TGTGCCAGCAGCTTAGTCCCCATAAGGGAAACTGAAGCTTTCTTT
TRBD1,TRBV6-5,TRBJ2-7,NA,CASSSHRTGVSYEQYF,TGTGCCAGCAGTTCCCACCGGACAGGGGTTTCCTACGAGCAGTACTTC
NA,TRBV4-1,TRBJ2-2,once,CASSQVSVPTGELFF,TGCGCCAGCAGCCAAGTATCTGTACCCACCGGGGAGCTGTTTTTT
NA,TRBV5-8,TRBJ2-1,NA,CASSLYGGPTEQFF,TGTGCCAGCAGCTTGTATGGGGGGCCGACTGAGCAGTTCTTC
NA,TRBV15,TRBJ2-7,NA,CATSASRTVSEQYF,TGTGCCACCAGCGCTTCTCGGACAGTCTCCGAGCAGTACTTC
NA,TRBV5-6,TRBJ1-6,NA,CASSNRQENSPLHF,TGTGCCAGCAGCAATCGACAGGAGAATTCACCCCTCCACTTT
NA,TRBV29-1,TRBJ1-1,once,CSVFDAGSGTEAFF,TGCAGCGTTTTCGACGCGGGAAGTGGCACTGAAGCTTTCTTT
NA,TRBV7-9,TRBJ1-2,NA,CASSFQELYGYTF,TGTGCCAGCAGCTTTCAGGAGCTCTATGGCTACACCTTC
NA,TRBV9,TRBJ2-2,NA,CASGGGNTGELFF,TGTGCCAGCGGCGGAGGGAACACCGGGGAGCTGTTTTTT
NA,TRBV28,TRBJ2-2,NA,CASSYLDREAGELFF,TGTGCCAGCAGTTACCTCGACAGGGAGGCCGGGGAGCTGTTTTTT
NA,TRBV1,TRBJ2-1,NA,CTSSQDNSGNEQFF,TGCACCAGCAGCCAAGATAACTCGGGAAATGAGCAGTTCTTC
TRBD1,TRBV7-2,TRBJ2-5,NA,CASSLGQGLETQYF,TGTGCCAGCAGCTTGGGACAGGGGTTGGAGACCCAGTACTTC
NA,TRBV3-1/TRBV3-2,TRBJ1-1,NA,CASSQQGGRNTEAFF,TGTGCCAGCAGCCAACAGGGAGGAAGGAACACTGAAGCTTTCTTT
TRBD1,TRBV2,TRBJ1-4,once,CASRDRKDLGKLFF,TGTGCCAGCCGGGACAGAAAGGACCTCGGAAAACTGTTTTTT
TRBD2,TRBV27,TRBJ2-5,NA,CASRLTSGPQETQYF,TGTGCCAGCAGATTGACTAGCGGGCCTCAAGAGACCCAGTACTTC
TRBD1,TRBV15,TRBJ1-3,NA,CATSTGQSGNTIYF,TGTGCCACCAGCACGGGACAGTCTGGAAACACCATATATTTT
NA,TRBV5-1,TRBJ2-3,NA,CASSLLGGPTDTQYF,TGCGCCAGCAGCTTACTCGGGGGCCCCACAGATACGCAGTATTTT
NA,TRBV7-9,TRBJ2-1,NA,CASSLDSKGSYNEQFF,TGTGCCAGCAGCTTAGACAGTAAAGGGTCCTACAATGAGCAGTTCTTC
NA,TRBV6-2/TRBV6-3,TRBJ1-1,NA,CASSYSLKPPGAFF,TGTGCCAGCAGTTACTCGTTGAAGCCCCCTGGGGCTTTCTTT
NA,TRBV5-5,TRBJ1-2,NA,CASSPDLAKGNYGYTF,TGTGCCAGCAGCCCGGACCTGGCCAAGGGGAACTATGGCTACACCTTC
NA,TRBV21-1,TRBJ1-4,NA,CARSKGTGGGEKLFF,TGTGCCCGCAGCAAAGGAACAGGGGGCGGTGAAAAACTGTTTTTT
NA,TRBV9,TRBJ1-5,few,CASGQPQHF,TGTGCCAGCGGGCAGCCCCAGCATTTT
NA,TRBV27,TRBJ1-1,NA,CASSPIHPGTEAFF,TGTGCCAGCAGTCCCATTCATCCGGGGACTGAAGCTTTCTTT
TRBD1,TRBV12-3/TRBV12-4,TRBJ1-2,few,CASITRTGPTF,TGTGCCAGCATTACGCGGACAGGTCCGACCTTC
NA,TRBV6-1,TRBJ2-7,NA,CASSECLGRDGCSYKQYF,TGTGCCAGCAGTGAATGTCTGGGGCGGGACGGATGCTCCTACAAGCAGTACTTC
NA,TRBV6-2/TRBV6-3,TRBJ2-7,NA,CASSYVGTRYEQYF,TGTGCCAGCAGTTATGTTGGGACGCGTTACGAGCAGTACTTC
TRBD2,TRBV6-2/TRBV6-3,TRBJ2-7,once,CASSRSGVYSYEQYF,TGTGCCAGCAGCCGAAGCGGGGTCTACTCCTACGAGCAGTACTTC
NA,TRBV29-1,TRBJ1-2,NA,CSVVQGSYGYTF,TGCAGCGTTGTTCAGGGCAGCTATGGCTACACCTTC
TRBD2,TRBV5-4,TRBJ2-1,NA,CASSDGLAGSYNEQFF,TGTGCCAGCAGTGATGGACTAGCGGGGAGTTACAATGAGCAGTTCTTC
TRBD2,TRBV7-6,TRBJ2-3,medium-sized,CASSSLAGGTDTQYF,TGTGCCAGCAGCTCCTTAGCGGGGGGCACAGATACGCAGTATTTT
NA,TRBV6-2/TRBV6-3,TRBJ1-6,NA,CASSPTENSPLHF,TGTGCCAGCAGCCCGACAGAAAATTCACCCCTCCACTTT
NA,TRBV21-1,TRBJ2-1,NA,CASRLSGGAYNEQFF,TGTGCCAGCAGACTAAGCGGGGGGGCTTACAATGAGCAGTTCTTC
NA,TRBV27,TRBJ2-7,NA,CASSLGTWAEQYF,TGTGCCAGCAGTTTAGGTACCTGGGCGGAGCAGTACTTC
NA,TRBV11-3,TRBJ1-1,NA,CASSLDGSEAFF,TGTGCCAGCAGCTTAGACGGCAGTGAAGCTTTCTTT
NA,TRBV6-1,TRBJ1-2,few,CASSEAYGSSYGYTF,TGTGCCAGCAGTGAAGCTTATGGGAGTTCCTATGGCTACACCTTC
NA,TRBV4-1,TRBJ1-1,NA,CASSQDPGRGNTEAFF,TGCGCCAGCAGCCAAGACCCGGGCCGGGGGAACACTGAAGCTTTCTTT
TRBD1,TRBV7-2,TRBJ1-5,NA,CASSLTGTGGRQPQHF,TGTGCCAGCAGCTTAACCGGGACAGGGGGCCGTCAGCCCCAGCATTTT
NA,TRBV4-2,TRBJ2-1,medium-sized,CASSQESGQGDNEQFF,TGTGCCAGCAGCCAAGAGTCTGGGCAGGGCGACAATGAGCAGTTCTTC
NA,TRBV4-3,TRBJ1-2,NA,CASSLQGGDRGGYTF,TGCGCCAGCAGCCTACAAGGCGGGGACCGGGGTGGCTACACCTTC
NA,TRBV13,TRBJ2-2,NA,CARRTVTGELFF,TGTGCCAGGAGGACGGTCACCGGGGAGCTGTTTTTT
NA,TRBV27,TRBJ2-2,NA,CASSHRVTGELFF,TGTGCCAGCAGTCACAGGGTCACCGGGGAGCTGTTTTTT